A selection of T cell receptor beta chains follows, all from one sample in a study of T cells in localized non-small cell lung cancer. Only in-frame clones appear in the TCRdb table, and some are missing; sequencing was by immunoSEQ multiplex PCR. The data show about 24,000 clones, about 88% seen once. The sequencing here drew on peripheral blood, taken before any cancer treatment. The source of these receptors is a male donor aged 60 or older with stage I squamous cell lung carcinoma. CDR3s include the opening cysteine and the closing phenylalanine or tryptophan. D genes are given only for firm matches. Size tells how often a clone was seen (once, few, many) or the class of an expanded clone, and some rows leave it out.

>TRBD1|TRBV9|TRBJ2-3|-
CASSAVTGGANTQYF
TGTGCCAGCAGCGCCGTAACAGGGGGCGCGAATACGCAGTATTTT
>TRBD1|TRBV29-1|TRBJ1-6|once
CSVGTGGNSPLHF
TGCAGCGTCGGGACAGGGGGGAATTCACCCCTCCACTTT
>-|TRBV7-9|TRBJ2-2|-
CASSLEPVDSRTPGELFF
TGTGCCAGCAGCTTAGAGCCAGTAGATTCCCGTACGCCCGGGGAGCTGTTTTTT
>-|TRBV18|TRBJ1-1|-
CASSQDPNTEAFF
TGTGCCAGCTCCCAAGACCCGAACACTGAAGCTTTCTTT
>-|TRBV30|TRBJ2-1|once
CAWSVLNTLSYNEQFF
TGTGCCTGGAGTGTACTGAACACTCTTTCCTACAATGAGCAGTTCTTC
>TRBD2|TRBV5-1|TRBJ2-1|-
CASSLGTSGGGNEQFF
TGCGCCAGCAGCCTCGGGACTAGCGGGGGAGGGAATGAGCAGTTCTTC
>-|TRBV5-1|TRBJ2-7|-
CASSSDKVYEQYF
TGCGCCAGCAGCTCTGACAAGGTCTACGAGCAGTACTTC
>TRBD2|TRBV7-4|TRBJ2-1|few
CASSPKRESYNEQFF
TGTGCCAGCAGCCCTAAGCGGGAGTCCTACAATGAGCAGTTCTTC
>TRBD1|TRBV19|TRBJ1-1|-
CASSIRQGPNTEAFF
TGTGCCAGTAGCATCCGACAGGGACCGAACACTGAAGCTTTCTTT
>-|TRBV18|TRBJ2-2|-
CASSLQGNTGELFF
TGTGCCAGCTCACTACAGGGTAACACCGGGGAGCTGTTTTTT
>-|TRBV2|TRBJ2-7|-
CASSETYFEQYF
TGTGCCAGCAGTGAAACTTATTTCGAGCAGTACTTC
>TRBD1|TRBV30|TRBJ1-5|-
CAWSRQGGQPQHF
TGTGCCTGGAGCAGACAGGGAGGTCAGCCCCAGCATTTT
>-|TRBV4-2|TRBJ1-2|-
CASSQDWGLTGANYGYTF
TGTGCCAGCAGCCAAGATTGGGGCTTGACAGGCGCTAACTATGGCTACACCTTC
>TRBD2|TRBV11-3|TRBJ2-1|once
CASSLAGASGRKDNEQFF
TGTGCCAGCAGCTTAGCTGGGGCTAGCGGGAGGAAGGACAATGAGCAGTTCTTC
>-|TRBV6-5|TRBJ2-3|-
CASTKSFSSTDTQYF
TGTGCCAGCACAAAAAGCTTCTCTAGCACAGATACGCAGTATTTT
>-|TRBV6-5|TRBJ2-7|-
CASSPTASYEQYF
TGTGCCAGCAGCCCGACAGCTAGCTACGAGCAGTACTTC
>-|TRBV11-2|TRBJ1-1|medium-sized
CASSSRPREEAFF
TGTGCCAGCAGCTCCCGGCCGAGGGAAGAAGCTTTCTTT
>-|TRBV6-5|TRBJ1-1|-
CASSYRRMLNTEAFF
TGTGCCAGCAGTTACCGGCGGATGCTGAACACTGAAGCTTTCTTT
>-|TRBV6-5|TRBJ1-2|-
CASSHEGRLYGYTF
TGTGCCAGCAGCCACGAGGGCAGACTCTATGGCTACACCTTC
>TRBD1|TRBV19|TRBJ2-5|once
CASSIAQGQETQYF
TGTGCCAGTAGTATAGCACAGGGGCAAGAGACCCAGTACTTC
>-|TRBV19|TRBJ2-3|-
CASTQRGDTQYF
TGTGCCAGTACGCAGAGAGGGGATACGCAGTATTTT
>-|TRBV2|TRBJ2-7|-
CASRNRESYEQYF
TGTGCCAGCAGAAACAGGGAATCCTACGAGCAGTACTTC
>-|TRBV11-3|TRBJ2-7|-
CASSPPGRGPSHEQYF
TGTGCCAGCAGCCCCCCGGGGCGGGGGCCTTCCCACGAGCAGTACTTC
>-|TRBV7-8|TRBJ2-2|-
CASTDWGRRTGELFF
TGTGCCAGCACCGATTGGGGGAGGCGCACCGGGGAGCTGTTTTTT